This T cell receptor beta chain emerged from a study of technical replicates of blood from several donors. CDR3 length: 16 amino acids. Germline V gene lookup returns CDR1 SNHLY and CDR2 FYNNEI. With 4 bases removed from V and 0 bases from J, the gap between germline ends came to 10 bases. Measured with immunoSEQ multiplex PCR; TCRdb has only the in-frame clones, and not every one. The top ten hold roughly 0.2% of the sample, which has 100,000 or so clones, 95% seen once. The TCR comes from a human donor in good health. The V call is TRBV2, the J call TRBJ2-6, with D maybe TRBD1 (5 bases). The specimen sequenced was T cells isolated from PBMCs. This CDR3 is CASSAGPISGANVLTF. In DNA form, the CDR3 reads TGTGCCAGCAGTGCAGGGCCGATCTCTGGGGCCAACGTCCTGACTTTC. Filled out from reference TRBV2 and TRBJ2-6, the complete variable domain reads EPEVTQTPSHQVTQMGQEVILRCVPISNHLYFYWYRQILGQKVEFLVSFYNNEISEKSEIFDDQFSVERPDGSNFTLKIRSTKLEDSAMYFCASSAGPISGANVLTFGAGSRLTVL.